The rows below give T cell receptor beta chains drawn from one sample of a study of identical twins. TCRdb processed the 5' RACE reads anew with MiXCR; each CDR3 protein has one entry. The sample lists 1,800,000 or so distinct CDR3 sequences; less than 40% were seen once. The specimen sequenced was cord blood. These receptor sequences come from a newborn girl in good health. The CDR3 runs from the conserved cysteine through the conserved F or W. D genes are given only for firm matches. For some rows the clone size is stated as once, few or many, or as a class when expanded; others skip it.

j_call	clone_size	v_call	cdr3_length	d_call	cdr3_nt	cdr3_aa
TRBJ1-1	few	TRBV6-5	11	NA	TGTGCCAGCAGTTATGACCAGGAAGCTTTCTTT	CASSYDQEAFF
TRBJ2-1	few	TRBV5-1	14	NA	TGCGCCAGCAGCTTGAGGTCGGGGCTCAATGAGCAGTTCTTC	CASSLRSGLNEQFF
TRBJ2-1	NA	TRBV15	12	NA	TGTGCCACCAGCAGAGAACTGGGTGAGCAGTTCTTC	CATSRELGEQFF
TRBJ2-1	NA	TRBV9	15	TRBD2	TGTGTCAGCAGCGTAGCGGGAAGCTCCTACAATGAGCAGTTCTTC	CVSSVAGSSYNEQFF
TRBJ2-7	NA	TRBV2	14	NA	TGTGCCAGCCACCCTGCGAAGGTCTCCTACGAGCAGTACTTC	CASHPAKVSYEQYF
TRBJ2-1	many	TRBV3-1	18	TRBD2	TGTGCCAGCTCCCTGAGGCTAGCGGGGGGGAGCTCCTACAATGAGCAGTTCTTC	CASSLRLAGGSSYNEQFF
TRBJ1-3	NA	TRBV6-1	17	NA	TGTGCCAGCAGTGAAGTGCACGGGGGCCTCTCTGGAAACACCATATATTTT	CASSEVHGGLSGNTIYF
TRBJ2-3	NA	TRBV7-9	16	TRBD2	TGTGCCAGCAGCCTAGGCGGGGAGGGACTCACAGATACGCAGTATTTT	CASSLGGEGLTDTQYF
TRBJ2-7	many	TRBV18	15	TRBD2	TGTGCCAGCTCATCGGGACTAGCGGACTCCTACGAGCAGTACTTC	CASSSGLADSYEQYF
TRBJ1-3	NA	TRBV4-1	16	TRBD1	TGCGCCGGCAGCCAAGGACAGGGGGCGAGAGGAAACACCATATATTTT	CAGSQGQGARGNTIYF
TRBJ2-1	many	TRBV7-9	16	NA	TGTGCCAGCAGCTTATTAACCCCGATGTCGAACAATGAGCAGTTCTTC	CASSLLTPMSNNEQFF
TRBJ1-2	few	TRBV15	21	NA	TGTGCCACCAGCAGAGATGGTCGAGTGAAGGCAGGAAGGAGGTCTAACTATGGCTACACCTTC	CATSRDGRVKAGRRSNYGYTF
TRBJ2-1	NA	TRBV11-1	15	NA	TGTGCCAGCAGCTTATCCGAGGGCTCCTACACTGAGCAGTTCTTC	CASSLSEGSYTEQFF
TRBJ2-6	NA	TRBV2	19	TRBD1	TGTGCCAGCAGTCGAAAGACCGGACAGGGGAACTCTGGGGCCAACGTCCTGACTTTC	CASSRKTGQGNSGANVLTF
TRBJ2-2	NA	TRBV4-1	13	NA	TGCGCCAGCAGCCAGATCGGGACCGGGGAGCTGTTTTTT	CASSQIGTGELFF
TRBJ2-1	NA	TRBV29-1	16	TRBD1	TGCAGCGTTGAACTCTCCGGGACAGGGGGCATGAATGAGCAGTTCTTC	CSVELSGTGGMNEQFF
TRBJ1-1	NA	TRBV29-1	12	NA	TGCAGCGCCAGACACAGGGCCACTGAAGCTTTCTTT	CSARHRATEAFF
TRBJ1-6	NA	TRBV20-1	16	TRBD1	TGCAGTGCTATACATCCCAGGGGGCTCAATAATTCACCCCTCCACTTT	CSAIHPRGLNNSPLHF
TRBJ2-7	NA	TRBV20-1	12	NA	TGCAGTGCTAGACGCCCCGCGGGGGAGCAGTACTTC	CSARRPAGEQYF
TRBJ2-3	few	TRBV27	17	NA	TGTGCCAGCAGTTTATTGGGAAGCTCCCCTAGCACAGATACGCAGTATTTT	CASSLLGSSPSTDTQYF
TRBJ2-5	few	TRBV6-6	14	TRBD2	TGTGCCAGCAGCCTCCGACTAGCGATAAGTGAGCAGTACTTC	CASSLRLAISEQYF
TRBJ2-7	NA	TRBV7-6	13	NA	TGTGCCAGCAGCCACGTCGGCATCAGCGAGCAGTACTTC	CASSHVGISEQYF
TRBJ1-2	NA	TRBV24-1	14	NA	TGTGCCACCAGTGATTTGGGCCTGAACTATGGCTACACCTTC	CATSDLGLNYGYTF
TRBJ2-4	NA	TRBV12-5	13	TRBD2	TGTGCTAGCGCCCGGGGGGACAAAAACATTCAGTACTTC	CASARGDKNIQYF
TRBJ2-1	NA	TRBV10-3	13	NA	TGTGCCATCAGTGGCGGGTCCCACAATGAGCAGTTCTTC	CAISGGSHNEQFF
TRBJ2-7	many	TRBV20-1	15	TRBD2	TGCAGTGCCATAGGACTAGCGGGAGTAATCTACGAGCAGTACTTC	CSAIGLAGVIYEQYF
TRBJ2-3	once	TRBV12-3/TRBV12-4	14	TRBD2	TGTGCCAGCAGTGAGCGGGAGGGGCCAGATACGCAGTATTTT	CASSEREGPDTQYF
TRBJ1-2	few	TRBV28	13	NA	TGTGCCAGCAGTCCCCCCGCAGGGGTCGGCTACACCTTC	CASSPPAGVGYTF
TRBJ1-1	NA	TRBV2	13	NA	TGTGCCAGCAGTGAGTTCTGGACAGCTGAAGCTTTCTTT	CASSEFWTAEAFF
TRBJ2-5	many	TRBV20-1	13	NA	TGCAGTGCTAGTCGCGCGGCCCAAGAGACCCAGTACTTC	CSASRAAQETQYF
TRBJ1-2	NA	TRBV19	15	NA	TGTGCCAGTAGTATATCAACCGGGCCAAGCTATGGCTACACCTTC	CASSISTGPSYGYTF
TRBJ1-5	NA	TRBV4-1	14	NA	TGCGCCAGCAGCCCCCCCGGTCGGGTGGAGCCCCAGCATTTT	CASSPPGRVEPQHF
TRBJ1-1	NA	TRBV12-3/TRBV12-4	16	NA	TGTGCCAGCAGTTTACCCTTCGGCAGGGGGAACACTGAAGCTTTCTTT	CASSLPFGRGNTEAFF
TRBJ2-1	NA	TRBV6-5	15	TRBD1	TGTGCCAGCAGTTACGCCGGACAGGGGAAATACGAGCAGTTCTTC	CASSYAGQGKYEQFF
TRBJ1-1	NA	TRBV29-1	14	NA	TGCAGCGTTGGGGGCCTAGAGGGGCTCACTGAAGCTTTCTTT	CSVGGLEGLTEAFF
TRBJ1-1	NA	TRBV2	16	NA	TGTGCCAGCAGTGAGGCCAGGGCGGGCATGAACACTGAAGCTTTCTTT	CASSEARAGMNTEAFF
TRBJ1-1	NA	TRBV18	11	NA	TGTGCCGGCTCGAGAGGACGTGAAGCTTTCTTT	CAGSRGREAFF
TRBJ1-2	many	TRBV24-1	16	NA	TGTGCCACCAGTGATTCTGGACCGTCAGCTAACTATGGCTACACCTTC	CATSDSGPSANYGYTF
TRBJ2-7	NA	TRBV13	16	TRBD1	TGTGCCAGCAGCCAAACGACAGGGTCCTTCTCCTACGAGCAGTACTTC	CASSQTTGSFSYEQYF
TRBJ1-2	NA	TRBV28	12	NA	TGTGCCAGCACGGGCAGGCCTTATGGCTACACCTTC	CASTGRPYGYTF
TRBJ2-3	few	TRBV7-2	14	NA	TGTGCCAGCAGCTTACTTTTCGGGGGAGATACGCAGTATTTT	CASSLLFGGDTQYF
TRBJ2-7	once	TRBV27	15	NA	TGTGCCAGCAGTTCCCTTGTCAGGGGGGTCAGCGAGCAGTACTTC	CASSSLVRGVSEQYF